The clone carrying this T cell receptor (beta chain) was counted once. This record comes from a study of blood T cell repertoires in COVID-19. Study-wide context: Spain, Italy and the United States supplied samples that represented acute and convalescent COVID-19. PBMCs, B-cell-depleted T cells, or T cells were the source of the cDNA or gDNA that made up the material.

CDR3 length: 14 amino acids. V lost 8 bases to trimming and J lost 3 bases, with 14 bases between them. The germline V gene encodes CDR1 SNHLY and CDR2 FYNNEI. In the authors' workflow: Researchers report that nucleated cell counts were estimated from reference gene primer amplification. TCRdb keeps only in-frame clones here, not all; method: immunoSEQ multiplex PCR. V and J calls and clone size are as listed in that table; D and trimming were resolved from the DNA. The sample records 60,000 to 75,000 clones, 70% to 90% being singletons. V and J are TRBV2 and TRBJ1-5; maybe TRBD1 (6 bases). Sequenced: peripheral blood. The sequence was collected from a man aged 55 to 70 with acute or convalescent COVID-19. CDR3 nucleotides: TGTGCCAGCCGACCCCAGGGGAACAATCAGCCCCAGCATTTT. It yields the protein CASRPQGNNQPQHF.